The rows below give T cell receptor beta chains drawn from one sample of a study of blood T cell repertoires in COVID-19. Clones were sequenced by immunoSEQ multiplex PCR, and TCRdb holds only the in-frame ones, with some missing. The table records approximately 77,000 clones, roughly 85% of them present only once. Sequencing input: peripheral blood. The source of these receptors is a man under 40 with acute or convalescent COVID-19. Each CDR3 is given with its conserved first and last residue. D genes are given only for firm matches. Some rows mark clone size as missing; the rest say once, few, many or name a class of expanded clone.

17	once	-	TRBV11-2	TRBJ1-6	CASSLDSARGDNSPLHF	TGTGCCAGCAGCTTAGACTCAGCCAGAGGAGATAATTCACCCCTCCACTTT
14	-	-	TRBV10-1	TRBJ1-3	CASSEAGNGNTIYF	TGCGCCAGCAGTGAGGCAGGGAATGGAAACACCATATATTTT
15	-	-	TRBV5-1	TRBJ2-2	CASSLDRTNTGELFF	TGCGCCAGCAGCCTTGACAGGACGAACACCGGGGAGCTGTTTTTT
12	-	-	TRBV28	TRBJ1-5	CASSLYQGLQHF	TGTGCCAGCAGTTTATATCAAGGACTCCAGCATTTT
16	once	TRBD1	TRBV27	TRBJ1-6	CASRRTGALYNSPLHF	TGTGCCAGCAGACGGACAGGCGCCCTTTATAATTCACCCCTCCACTTT
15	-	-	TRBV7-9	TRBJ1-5	CASSLSGGENQPQHF	TGTGCCAGCAGCTTATCGGGGGGCGAGAATCAGCCCCAGCATTTT
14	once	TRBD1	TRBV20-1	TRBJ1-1	CSASRQGADTEAFF	TGCAGTGCTAGTAGACAGGGGGCGGACACTGAAGCTTTCTTT
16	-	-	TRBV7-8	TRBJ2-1	CASSLSLASSYNEQFF	TGTGCCAGCAGCTTATCCCTAGCGAGCTCCTACAATGAGCAGTTCTTC
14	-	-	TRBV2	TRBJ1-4	CASSYTTTNEKLFF	TGTGCCAGCAGTTACACGACAACTAATGAAAAACTGTTTTTT
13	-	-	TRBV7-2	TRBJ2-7	CASSTTGRYEQYF	TGTGCCAGCAGCACGACAGGGAGGTACGAGCAGTACTTC
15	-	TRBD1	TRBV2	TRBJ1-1	CASSEGTGLGSEAFF	TGTGCCAGCAGTGAAGGGACAGGACTCGGATCTGAAGCTTTCTTT
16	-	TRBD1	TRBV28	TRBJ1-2	CASSLQGGQGNYGYTF	TGTGCCAGCAGTTTACAGGGGGGACAGGGGAACTATGGCTACACCTTC
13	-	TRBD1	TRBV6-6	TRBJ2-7	CASSYTNRGEQYF	TGTGCCAGCAGTTATACCAACAGGGGCGAGCAGTACTTC